These 20 T cell receptor beta chains came from one sample sequenced in a study of blood T cell repertoires in COVID-19. Sequenced by immunoSEQ multiplex PCR; TCRdb stores in-frame clones only, minus some. This sample carries around 130,000 clones, approximately 78% of them seen once, and the ten largest clones take roughly 3.9%. Material for sequencing was peripheral blood. The receptors stem from a woman aged 80 or older with acute or convalescent COVID-19.

This sequence joins TRBV6-5 and TRBJ2-7; the D is unclear. This CDR3 comprises 12 residues. Germline CDR1 reads MNHEY; CDR2 reads SVGAGI. The V gene lost 7 bases and the J gene lost 3 bases, with 10 bases spanning the gap. The CDR3 reads CASTVNIYEQYF. Here the CDR3 DNA reads TGTGCCAGCACCGTTAATATCTACGAGCAGTACTTC.

This rearrangement joins TRBV27 to TRBJ2-7, with 11 nucleotides matching TRBD2. Unmatched junction bases numbered 3, after V lost 3 bases and J lost 5 bases. Germline V gene lookup returns CDR1 MNHEY and CDR2 SMNVEV (reference sequence). This CDR3 has 14 residues. CDR3 in amino acids: CASSFLAGGDEQYF. The CDR3 region has the DNA TGTGCCAGCAGTTTTCTAGCGGGGGGCGACGAGCAGTACTTC.

The chain uses TRBV19 and TRBJ1-4; no clear D. V was trimmed by 8 bases and J by 0 bases, leaving 13 bases between them. CDR1 and CDR2 from the germline V gene are LNHDA and SQIVND (reference sequence). CDR3 length equals 15 residues. DNA for the CDR3: TGTGCCAGTGGCGGGATGCATGCAACTAATGAAAAACTGTTTTTT. Protein: CASGGMHATNEKLFF.

This clone was picked up a small number of times. The V and J genes are TRBV21-1 and TRBJ2-7; the table assigns TRBD1, which was not confirmed against the DNA. TRBV21-1 is shown as a pseudogene. The CDR3 extends over 13 amino acids. CDR3 protein: CANPDSPDYEQYF. The CDR3 bases are TGTGCCAACCCCGACAGCCCAGACTACGAGCAGTACTTC.

The chain uses TRBV27 and TRBJ2-7, with TRBD2 matching 10 bases. Germline CDR1 and CDR2: MNHEY and SMNVEV (reference sequence). The CDR3 spans 15 residues. The V and J ends lost 5 bases and 6 bases, in that order; junction bases with no gene match: 10. In DNA, the CDR3 is TGTGCCAGCAGTAATTCAGGGAGCGGGAGGGCCGAGCAGTACTTC. It codes for CASSNSGSGRAEQYF.

This chain uses TRBV18 with TRBJ2-5; D ambiguous. In germline, CDR1 is KGHSH, CDR2 LQKENI. The V gene lost 8 bases and the J gene lost 1 base, with 11 bases spanning the gap. The CDR3 covers 13 residues. The CDR3 sequence: CASTPQVQETQYF. CDR3 nucleotides: TGTGCCAGCACCCCCCAGGTCCAAGAGACCCAGTACTTC.

Comments on this clone: The junction does not match germline at one end; this may be a read error. This chain links TRBV19 with TRBJ1-5, with D maybe TRBD1 (6 bases). CDR1 and CDR2 (germline): LNHDA, SQIVND (reference sequence). This CDR3 has 14 residues. Here the CDR3 DNA reads TGTGCCAGTAGTATGGTGGTAGGAGGACAGAACCTAAACTTT. Encoded protein: CASSMVVGGQNLNF. The whole variable domain, filled in from reference TRBV19 and TRBJ1-5, reads DGGITQSPKYLFRKEGQNVTLSCEQNLNHDAMYWYRQDPGQGLRLIYYSQIVNDFQKGDIAEGYSVSREKKESFPLTVTSAQKNPTAFYLCASSMVVGGQNLNFGDGTRLSIL.

This rearrangement joins TRBV5-6 to TRBJ1-4, with D tentatively TRBD1 (5 bases). The CDR3 extends over 17 amino acids. CDR1 and CDR2 from the germline V gene are SGHDT and YYEEEE. The V end lost 1 base, the J end lost 2 bases, and 15 bases lay between the germline ends. CDR3 amino acids: CASSLYRWGRTNEKLFF. DNA of the CDR3: TGTGCCAGCAGCTTGTATCGTTGGGGGAGGACTAATGAAAAACTGTTTTTT.

This sequence joins TRBV12-3 or TRBV12-4 and TRBJ2-1; the match to TRBD2 covers 7 bases. V trimming: 6 bases; J trimming: 2 bases; junction bases outside the gene matches: 1. This CDR3 comprises 13 residues. This CDR3 is CASSRGAYNEQFF. CDR3 DNA sequence: TGTGCCAGCAGCCGGGGGGCCTACAATGAGCAGTTCTTC.

This chain uses TRBV7-2 with TRBJ2-5; TRBD1 is a possible D gene (6 bases). V lost 5 bases and J lost 0, with 10 bases in between. The germline V gene encodes CDR1 SGHTA and CDR2 FQGNSA. The CDR3 is 14 residues long. As DNA, the CDR3 is TGTGCCAGCAGCCAGACAGGATACCAAGAGACCCAGTACTTC. It codes for CASSQTGYQETQYF.

The chain employs TRBV19 and TRBJ1-5, with a tentative D call TRBD1 (6 bases). Germline assignment: CDR1 LNHDA and CDR2 SQIVND (reference sequence). The germline V and J ends were trimmed by 4 bases and 0 bases, with 13 bases remaining between them. The CDR3 is 16 residues long. CDR3: CASSTLGQHSNQPQHF. CDR3 DNA: TGTGCCAGTAGTACCCTCGGACAGCATAGCAATCAGCCCCAGCATTTT.

The V gene is TRBV6-5, the J gene TRBJ2-2; 7 nucleotides agree with TRBD2. Germline V gene data show CDR1 as MNHEY and CDR2 as SVGAGI. The junction had 4 bases not matched to a gene; V was cut back by 6 bases and J by 3 bases. This CDR3 is built from 14 residues. The CDR3 coding sequence is TGTGCCAGCAGAAGCGGGATTTACACCGGGGAGCTGTTTTTT. It specifies CASRSGIYTGELFF.

The V and J genes are TRBV5-1 and TRBJ1-2; D unresolved. Germline CDR1 is SGHRS and CDR2 is YFSETQ. This CDR3 is built from 12 residues. Trimming pared 0 bases from V and 10 bases from J, leaving 10 bases between. CDR3 sequence (DNA): TGCGCCAGCAGCTTGGACCAGGAAGTCTACACCTTC. This translates into CASSLDQEVYTF.

CDR3 sequence: CASSQEGGRTYNEQFF. CDR3 nucleotides: TGTGCCAGCAGCCAAGAAGGAGGGCGGACCTACAATGAGCAGTTCTTC. The chain is built from TRBV14 and TRBJ2-1; perhaps TRBD2 as D (6 bases). CDR3 size: 16 residues. V lost 0 bases and J 2 bases, leaving 11 bases between the germline ends. Germline CDR1 is SGHDN and CDR2 is FVKESK.

V gene TRBV18 combines with J gene TRBJ1-6, with D perhaps TRBD1 (6 bases). This CDR3 region has 13 residues. Germline CDR1 and CDR2: KGHSH and LQKENI. The V gene lost 7 bases and the J gene lost 7 bases, with 11 bases spanning the gap. CDR3 region: CASLDSRNSPLHF. DNA of the CDR3: TGTGCCAGCTTGGACAGTCGCAATTCACCCCTCCACTTT.

The V and J genes are TRBV14 and TRBJ1-2, with D perhaps TRBD1 (5 bases). The CDR3 covers 15 residues. The V gene lost 0 bases and the J gene lost 0 bases, with 8 bases spanning the gap. Germline values: CDR1 SGHDN, CDR2 FVKESK. The chain's CDR3 is CASSQDSRANYGYTF. In nucleotides, the CDR3 is TGTGCCAGCAGCCAAGATTCCAGGGCTAACTATGGCTACACCTTC.

This clone appeared once. This sequence joins TRBV11-2 and TRBJ1-1, with D hard to call. The germline gives CDR1 SGHAT, CDR2 FQNNGV. V was trimmed by 6 bases and J by 1 base, leaving 9 bases between them. This CDR3 has 13 amino acids. CDR3 DNA sequence: TGTGCCAGCAGACATATAAGGAACACTGAAGCTTTCTTT. Its protein is CASRHIRNTEAFF.

The rearrangement joins TRBV3-1 (or the pseudogene TRBV3-2) to TRBJ2-2; 7 bases are a match to TRBD1. The CDR3 covers 17 residues. V trimming: 5 bases; J trimming: 6 bases; junction bases outside the gene matches: 15. The germline V gene encodes CDR1 LGHDT and CDR2 YNNKEL (reference sequence). CDR3 protein: CASSKGRAGGSAGELFF. CDR3 coding DNA: TGTGCCAGCAGCAAAGGCAGGGCAGGGGGATCCGCCGGGGAGCTGTTTTTT.

The chain combines TRBV19 with TRBJ2-1, with 8 bases lining up with TRBD2. This CDR3 comprises 15 residues. Per germline, CDR1 LNHDA and CDR2 SQIVND (reference sequence). V shed 5 bases, J shed 8 bases, and the junction held 11 bases outside the gene matches. CDR3 DNA sequence: TGTGCCAGTAGTCTAGCCGGGGGGGCCGCGGATGAGCAGTTCTTC. It codes for CASSLAGGAADEQFF.

V usage is TRBV4-1 and J usage is TRBJ1-2; D gene unclear. This CDR3 contains 14 residues. The V and J ends lost 3 bases and 5 bases respectively, with 13 bases between them. Germline assignment: CDR1 MGHRA and CDR2 YSYEKL. This CDR3 is CASSQPAGWYGYTF. As DNA, the CDR3 is TGCGCCAGCAGCCAGCCGGCGGGTTGGTATGGCTACACCTTC.